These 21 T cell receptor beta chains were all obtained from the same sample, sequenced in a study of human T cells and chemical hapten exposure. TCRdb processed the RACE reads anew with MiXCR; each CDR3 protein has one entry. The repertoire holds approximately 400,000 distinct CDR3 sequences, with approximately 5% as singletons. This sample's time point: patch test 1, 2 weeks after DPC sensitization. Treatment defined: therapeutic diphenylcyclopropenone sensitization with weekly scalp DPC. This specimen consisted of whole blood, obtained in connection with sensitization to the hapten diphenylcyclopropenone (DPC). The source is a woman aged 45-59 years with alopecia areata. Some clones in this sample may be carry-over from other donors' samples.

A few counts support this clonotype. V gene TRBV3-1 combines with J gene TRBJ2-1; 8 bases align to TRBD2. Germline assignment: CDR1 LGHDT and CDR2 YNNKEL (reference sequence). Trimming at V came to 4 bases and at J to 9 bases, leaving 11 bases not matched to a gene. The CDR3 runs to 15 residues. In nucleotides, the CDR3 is TGTGCCAGCAGCCTTGACTCCGGGACTAGAAGTGAGCAGTTCTTC. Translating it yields CASSLDSGTRSEQFF.

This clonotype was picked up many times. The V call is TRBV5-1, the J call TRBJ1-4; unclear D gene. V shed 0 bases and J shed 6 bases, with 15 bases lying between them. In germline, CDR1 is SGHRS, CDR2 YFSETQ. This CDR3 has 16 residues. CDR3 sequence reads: CASSLEPLAGDEKLFF. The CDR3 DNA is TGCGCCAGCAGCTTGGAACCCTTGGCTGGTGATGAAAAACTGTTTTTT.

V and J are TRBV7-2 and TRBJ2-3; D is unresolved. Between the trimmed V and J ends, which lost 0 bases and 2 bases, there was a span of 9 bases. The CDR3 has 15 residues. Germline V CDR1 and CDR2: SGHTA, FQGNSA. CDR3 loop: CASSLAPGNTDTQYF. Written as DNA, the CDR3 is TGTGCCAGCAGCTTAGCGCCCGGAAACACAGATACGCAGTATTTT.

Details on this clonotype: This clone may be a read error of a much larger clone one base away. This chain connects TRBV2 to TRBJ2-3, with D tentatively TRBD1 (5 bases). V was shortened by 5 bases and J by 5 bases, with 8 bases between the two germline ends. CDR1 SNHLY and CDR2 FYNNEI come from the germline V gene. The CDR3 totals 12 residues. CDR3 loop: CASSYRLDTQYF. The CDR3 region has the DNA TGTGCCAGCAGTTACAGGTTAGATACGCAGTATTTT.

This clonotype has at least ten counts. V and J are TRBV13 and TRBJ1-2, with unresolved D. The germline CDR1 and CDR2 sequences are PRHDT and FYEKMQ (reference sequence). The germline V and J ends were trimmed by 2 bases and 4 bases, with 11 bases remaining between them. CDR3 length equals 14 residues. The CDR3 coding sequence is TGTGCCAGCAGCTTAAGAGGCCTTTCCTATGGCTACACCTTC. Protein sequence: CASSLRGLSYGYTF.

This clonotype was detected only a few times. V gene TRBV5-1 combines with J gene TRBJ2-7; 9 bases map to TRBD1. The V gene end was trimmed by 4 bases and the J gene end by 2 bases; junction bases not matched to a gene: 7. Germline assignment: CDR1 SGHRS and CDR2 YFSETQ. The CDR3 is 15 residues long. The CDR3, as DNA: TGCGCCAGCAGCCTGGGGACAGGGATTGCCTACGAGCAGTACTTC. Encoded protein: CASSLGTGIAYEQYF.

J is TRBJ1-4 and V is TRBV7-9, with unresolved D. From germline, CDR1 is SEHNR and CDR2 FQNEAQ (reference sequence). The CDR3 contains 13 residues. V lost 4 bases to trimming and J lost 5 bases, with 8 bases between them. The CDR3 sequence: CASSSLGNEKLFF. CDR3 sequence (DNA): TGTGCCAGCAGCTCTTTGGGGAATGAAAAACTGTTTTTT.

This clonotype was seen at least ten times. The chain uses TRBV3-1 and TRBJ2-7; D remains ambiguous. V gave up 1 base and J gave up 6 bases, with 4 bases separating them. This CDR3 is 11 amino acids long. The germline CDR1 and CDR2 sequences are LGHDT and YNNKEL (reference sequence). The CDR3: CASSQALEQYF. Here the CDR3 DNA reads TGTGCCAGCAGCCAAGCCCTCGAGCAGTACTTC.

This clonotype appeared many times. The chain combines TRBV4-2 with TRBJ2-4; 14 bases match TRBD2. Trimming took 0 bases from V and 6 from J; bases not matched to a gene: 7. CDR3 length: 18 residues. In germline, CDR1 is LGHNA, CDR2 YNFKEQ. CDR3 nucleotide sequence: TGTGCCAGCAGCCAAGATGGGACTAGCGGGGGAGGAGGAAACATTCAGTACTTC. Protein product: CASSQDGTSGGGGNIQYF.

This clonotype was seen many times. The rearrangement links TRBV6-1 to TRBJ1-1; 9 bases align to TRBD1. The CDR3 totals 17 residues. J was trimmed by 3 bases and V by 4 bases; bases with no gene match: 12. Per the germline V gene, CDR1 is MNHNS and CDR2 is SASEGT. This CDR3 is CASSAPGQGILDTEAFF. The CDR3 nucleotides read TGTGCCAGCAGTGCACCGGGACAGGGAATATTGGACACTGAAGCTTTCTTT.

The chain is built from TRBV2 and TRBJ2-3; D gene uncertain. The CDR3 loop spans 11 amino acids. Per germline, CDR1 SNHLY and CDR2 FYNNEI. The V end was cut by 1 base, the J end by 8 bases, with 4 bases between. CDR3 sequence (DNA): TGTGCCAGCAGTGAAGAGGGTACGCAGTATTTT. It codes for CASSEEGTQYF.

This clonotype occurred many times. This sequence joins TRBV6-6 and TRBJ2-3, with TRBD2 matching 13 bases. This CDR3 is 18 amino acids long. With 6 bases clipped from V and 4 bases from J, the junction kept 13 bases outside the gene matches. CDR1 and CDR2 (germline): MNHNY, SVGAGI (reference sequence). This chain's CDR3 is CASSPVLAGGPGADTQYF. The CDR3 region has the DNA TGTGCCAGCAGCCCGGTACTAGCGGGAGGGCCAGGAGCAGATACGCAGTATTTT.

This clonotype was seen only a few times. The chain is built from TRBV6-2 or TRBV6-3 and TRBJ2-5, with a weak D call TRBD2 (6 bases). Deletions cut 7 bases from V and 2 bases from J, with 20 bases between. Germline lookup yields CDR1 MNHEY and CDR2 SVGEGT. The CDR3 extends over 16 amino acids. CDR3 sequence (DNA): TGTGCCAGCATGAGCTGGAGGGCCTTAACACAAGAGACCCAGTACTTC. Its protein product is CASMSWRALTQETQYF.

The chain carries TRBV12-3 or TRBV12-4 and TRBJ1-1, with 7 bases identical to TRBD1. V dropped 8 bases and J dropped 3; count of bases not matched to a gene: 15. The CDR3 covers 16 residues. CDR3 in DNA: TGTGCCAGCCGGCGGGCAGGGGGTGTTGTGTACACTGAAGCTTTCTTT. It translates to CASRRAGGVVYTEAFF.

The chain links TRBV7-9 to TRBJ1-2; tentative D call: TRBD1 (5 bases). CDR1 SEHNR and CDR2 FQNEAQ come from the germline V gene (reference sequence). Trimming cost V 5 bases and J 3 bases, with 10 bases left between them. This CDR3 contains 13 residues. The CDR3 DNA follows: TGTGCCAGCAGCCCAGGGATTTACTATGGCTACACCTTC. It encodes CASSPGIYYGYTF. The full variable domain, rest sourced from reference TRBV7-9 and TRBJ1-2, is DTGVSQNPRHKITKRGQNVTFRCDPISEHNRLYWYRQTLGQGPEFLTYFQNEAQLEKSRLLSDRFSAERPKGSFSTLEIQRTEQGDSAMYLCASSPGIYYGYTFGSGTRLTVV.

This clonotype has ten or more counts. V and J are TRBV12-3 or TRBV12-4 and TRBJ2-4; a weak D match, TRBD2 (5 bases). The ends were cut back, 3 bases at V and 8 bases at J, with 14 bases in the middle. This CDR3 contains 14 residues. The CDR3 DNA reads TGTGCCAGCAGTTTGTCGGGGTTAACGGACATTCAGTACTTC. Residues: CASSLSGLTDIQYF.

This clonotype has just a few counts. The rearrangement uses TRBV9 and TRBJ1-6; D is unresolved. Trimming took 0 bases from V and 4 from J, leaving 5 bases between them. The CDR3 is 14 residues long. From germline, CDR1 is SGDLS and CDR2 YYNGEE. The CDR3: CASSVEGYNSPLHF. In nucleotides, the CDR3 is TGTGCCAGCAGCGTAGAGGGATATAATTCACCCCTCCACTTT.

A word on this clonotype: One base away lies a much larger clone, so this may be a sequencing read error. CDR3 region: CATSLSASFYEQYF. The DNA for the CDR3 is TGCGCCACCAGCTTGAGTGCCAGTTTTTACGAGCAGTACTTC. The V gene is TRBV5-1, the J gene TRBJ2-7; the D is unclear. CDR1 and CDR2 (germline): SGHRS, YFSETQ. The CDR3 spans 14 residues.

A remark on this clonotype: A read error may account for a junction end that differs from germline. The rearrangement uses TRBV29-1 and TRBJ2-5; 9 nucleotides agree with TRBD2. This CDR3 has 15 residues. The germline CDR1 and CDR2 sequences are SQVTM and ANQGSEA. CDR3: CSFEGPQAGGGSQYF. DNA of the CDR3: TGCAGCTTTGAGGGCCCCCAAGCGGGAGGCGGGTCCCAGTACTTC.

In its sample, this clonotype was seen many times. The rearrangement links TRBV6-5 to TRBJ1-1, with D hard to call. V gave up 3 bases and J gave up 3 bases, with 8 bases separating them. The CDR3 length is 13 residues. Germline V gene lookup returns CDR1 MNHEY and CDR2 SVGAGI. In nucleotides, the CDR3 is TGTGCCAGCAGTTATCGGTCGGACACTGAAGCTTTCTTT. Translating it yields CASSYRSDTEAFF.

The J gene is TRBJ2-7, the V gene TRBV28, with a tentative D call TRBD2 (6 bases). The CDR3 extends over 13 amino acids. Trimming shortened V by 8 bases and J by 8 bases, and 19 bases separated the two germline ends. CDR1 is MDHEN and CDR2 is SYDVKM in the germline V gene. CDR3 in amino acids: CASGEALLDKQYF. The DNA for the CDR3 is TGTGCCAGCGGGGAGGCCTTGTTAGACAAGCAGTACTTC.